The 32 T cell receptor beta chains presented below share a single source sample, sequenced in a study of blood T cell repertoires in COVID-19. Measured with immunoSEQ multiplex PCR; TCRdb has only the in-frame clones, and not every one. The repertoire consists of tens of thousands of clones, with approximately 90% occurring once and the leading ten covering under 6.5%. The sequenced sample consisted of peripheral blood. These receptors originate from a man aged 70-80 years with acute or convalescent COVID-19.

This chain connects TRBV5-4 to TRBJ1-3; TRBD1 matches 7 bases. V dropped 1 base and J dropped 1; count of bases not matched to a gene: 11. CDR1 is SGHNT, CDR2 YYREEE, per germline (reference sequence). The CDR3 loop spans 18 amino acids. In DNA form, the CDR3 reads TGTGCCAGCAGCTTGATACCGGGACAGCTATTTTCTGGAAACACCATATATTTT. This gives the protein CASSLIPGQLFSGNTIYF.

The chain couples TRBV11-1 to TRBJ2-3, with a tentative D call TRBD1 (6 bases). The CDR3 spans 14 residues. The germline CDR1 and CDR2 sequences are SGHAT and FQDESV (reference sequence). V lost 4 bases and J lost 2, with 10 bases in between. This CDR3 is CASSWTAYTDTQYF. The CDR3 DNA is TGTGCCAGCAGCTGGACAGCCTACACAGATACGCAGTATTTT.

The V call is TRBV18, the J call TRBJ1-5; tentatively, D is TRBD1 (5 bases). The germline CDR1 and CDR2 sequences are KGHSH and LQKENI. The V and J ends lost 2 bases and 3 bases respectively, with 14 bases between them. The CDR3 runs 16 residues. This CDR3 reads CASSPGGTSFNQPQHF. CDR3 nucleotides: TGTGCCAGCTCACCAGGAGGGACGTCGTTCAATCAGCCCCAGCATTTT.

The sample holds one count of this clone. The chain is built from TRBV10-3 and TRBJ1-2; 8 nucleotides match TRBD1. J gave up 6 bases and V 3 bases, and 9 bases lay outside the gene matches. The germline gives CDR1 ENHRY, CDR2 SYGVKD. This CDR3 spans 15 amino acids. The CDR3 DNA reads TGTGCCATCAGTGACAGGACAGGGTTTACAGATGGCTACACCTTC. Translated, it gives CAISDRTGFTDGYTF.

The rearrangement uses TRBV7-9 and TRBJ1-1; D is uncertain. The V end lost 2 bases, the J end lost 1 base, and 11 bases lay between the germline ends. CDR3 length equals 15 residues. Germline V gives CDR1 SEHNR, CDR2 FQNEAQ (reference sequence). As DNA, the CDR3 is TGTGCCAGCAGCTTACCGTTGGCAGGGAACACTGAAGCTTTCTTT. It encodes CASSLPLAGNTEAFF.

This sequence joins TRBV30 and TRBJ1-2; 10 bases map to TRBD1. The V segment lost 2 bases and the J segment 2 bases; nucleotides outside the gene matches: 2. CDR1 is GTSNPN, CDR2 SVGIG, per germline (reference sequence). This CDR3 spans 14 amino acids. CDR3 coding DNA: TGTGCCTGGAGTAGACAGGGGGCGAACTATGGCTACACCTTC. Encoded protein: CAWSRQGANYGYTF. The full variable domain, completed using reference TRBV30 and TRBJ1-2, is SQTIHQWPATLVQPVGSPLSLECTVEGTSNPNLYWYRQAAGRGLQLLFYSVGIGQISSEVPQNLSASRPQDRQFILSSKKLLLSDSGFYLCAWSRQGANYGYTFGSGTRLTVV.

The chain has TRBV6-5 and TRBJ2-7; a possible D gene is TRBD1 (6 bases). CDR1 is MNHEY, CDR2 SVGAGI, per germline. The V and J ends lost 3 bases and 4 bases respectively, with 10 bases between them. The CDR3 has 13 residues. DNA of the CDR3: TGTGCCAGCAGTTATAGGGGGAGTTACGAGCAGTACTTC. It encodes CASSYRGSYEQYF.

The chain couples TRBV7-9 to TRBJ2-7, with D perhaps TRBD2 (6 bases). V gave up 5 bases and J gave up 3 bases, with 17 bases separating them. CDR3 length: 15 residues. CDR1 and CDR2 from the germline V gene are SEHNR and FQNEAQ (reference sequence). In nucleotides, the CDR3 is TGTGCCAGCAGCATTCTCCGGGACTTAAACTACGAGCAGTACTTC. Its protein product is CASSILRDLNYEQYF.

This clone showed up just once. This chain connects TRBV11-3 to TRBJ2-5, with a tentative D call TRBD1 (6 bases). CDR1 is SGHNT, CDR2 YENEEA, per germline. Deletions cut 4 bases from V and 5 bases from J, with 11 bases between. The CDR3 consists of 13 residues. CDR3 bases: TGTGCCAGCAGCTCTCGGGACACGGAGACCCAGTACTTC. This sequence encodes CASSSRDTETQYF.

V is TRBV7-9 and J is TRBJ2-5; 8 bases align to TRBD1. V shed 6 bases and J 2 bases; nucleotides not matched to a gene: 8. CDR3 size: 15 residues. The germline CDR1 and CDR2 sequences are SEHNR and FQNEAQ (reference sequence). This CDR3 reads CASRRDRGQQETQYF. Written as DNA, the CDR3 is TGTGCCAGCAGGCGAGACAGGGGTCAACAAGAGACCCAGTACTTC.

This clone showed up just once. The gene calls are TRBV5-1 and TRBJ2-3, with a weak D call TRBD2 (6 bases). The V and J ends lost 5 bases and 1 base respectively, with 11 bases between them. The V gene's germline CDR1 is SGHRS and CDR2 YFSETQ. CDR3 length equals 14 residues. The CDR3 DNA reads TGCGCCAGCAGGGGACTCTCTGGCACAGATACGCAGTATTTT. It is translated as CASRGLSGTDTQYF.

The gene calls are TRBV2 and TRBJ1-3; no clear D gene. Trimming cost V 6 bases and J 0 bases, with 9 bases left between them. Germline-derived CDR1 and CDR2 are SNHLY and FYNNEI. The CDR3 loop spans 14 amino acids. The CDR3 DNA is TGTGCCAGCAGCCTATTTGGCTCTGGAAACACCATATATTTT. Translating gives CASSLFGSGNTIYF.

A remark on this clone: Mismatch with germline at one junction end may stem from a read error. V and J are TRBV7-8 and TRBJ1-4; possible D gene TRBD1, 5 bases. CDR3 length: 17 amino acids. CDR1 and CDR2 (germline): SGHVS, FQNEAQ. This chain's CDR3 is CASSFPHEGAIELKTVF. The CDR3 DNA reads as TGTGCCAGCAGCTTCCCTCACGAAGGGGCAATAGAGTTAAAAACTGTTTTT.

V usage is TRBV6-6 and J usage is TRBJ1-1, with TRBD1 matching over 9 bases. Germline values: CDR1 MNHNY, CDR2 SVGAGI (reference sequence). V gave up 5 bases and J gave up 1 base; unmatched junction bases: 5. The CDR3 totals 15 residues. CDR3 sequence reads: CASSEWTGANTEAFF. CDR3 DNA: TGTGCCAGCAGTGAGTGGACAGGGGCGAACACTGAAGCTTTCTTT.

The genes are TRBV14 and TRBJ1-2; 7 bases align to TRBD1. The V gene end was trimmed by 4 bases and the J gene end by 7 bases; junction bases not matched to a gene: 9. Per the germline V gene, CDR1 is SGHDN and CDR2 is FVKESK. This CDR3 contains 14 residues. As DNA, the CDR3 is TGTGCCAGCAGCCGACAGGGAGTATTGGGTGGCTACACCTTC. The encoded protein is CASSRQGVLGGYTF. Using reference TRBV14 and TRBJ1-2 for the parts outside the CDR3, the full variable domain is EAGVTQFPSHSVIEKGQTVTLRCDPISGHDNLYWYRRVMGKEIKFLLHFVKESKQDESGMPNNRFLAERTGGTYSTLKVQPAELEDSGVYFCASSRQGVLGGYTFGSGTRLTVV.

This rearrangement joins TRBV5-1 to TRBJ2-5, with D perhaps matching TRBD2 (5 bases). Between the trimmed V and J ends, which lost 0 bases and 5 bases, there was a span of 11 bases. CDR3 size: 14 residues. Germline lookup yields CDR1 SGHRS and CDR2 YFSETQ. For the CDR3, the DNA is TGCGCCAGCAGCTTGGCCGGGATTCAGGAGACCCAGTACTTC. This gives the protein CASSLAGIQETQYF.

This clone was recorded only once. The chain has TRBV27 and TRBJ1-2, with 9 bases that match TRBD1. The CDR3 is made up of 16 amino acids. CDR1 and CDR2 (germline): MNHEY, SMNVEV (reference sequence). Trimming removed 0 bases from V and 7 bases from J; junction bases left unmatched: 9. This chain's CDR3 is CASSLSGQGFVSGYTF. The CDR3, as DNA: TGTGCCAGCAGTTTATCGGGACAGGGCTTCGTTTCTGGCTACACCTTC.

The V call is TRBV3-1 (or the pseudogene TRBV3-2), the J call TRBJ1-6; TRBD1 matches at 7 bases. Trimming cost V 4 bases and J 9 bases; bases outside gene matches: 6. This CDR3 contains 14 residues. Looked up from germline, CDR1 is LGHDT and CDR2 is YNNKEL (reference sequence). The CDR3 loop reads CASSPRGWGSPLHF. Written as DNA, the CDR3 is TGTGCCAGCAGCCCCAGGGGGTGGGGTTCACCCCTCCACTTT.

The V and J genes are TRBV30 and TRBJ2-7; 10 bases match TRBD1. The length of the CDR3 is 15 residues. V gave up 0 bases and J gave up 4 bases; unmatched junction bases: 6. Germline V lookup: CDR1 GTSNPN, CDR2 SVGIG (reference sequence). The CDR3 DNA sequence: TGTGCCTGGAGTGTACGACAGGGGGCTGGGTACGAGCAGTACTTC. This translates into CAWSVRQGAGYEQYF. The variable domain in full, with the rest retrieved from reference TRBV30 and TRBJ2-7, is SQTIHQWPATLVQPVGSPLSLECTVEGTSNPNLYWYRQAAGRGLQLLFYSVGIGQISSEVPQNLSASRPQDRQFILSSKKLLLSDSGFYLCAWSVRQGAGYEQYFGPGTRLTVT.

CDR3 protein: CASSRLAGGQETQYF. CDR3 sequence (DNA): TGTGCCAGCAGCCGACTAGCGGGGGGTCAAGAGACCCAGTACTTC. The chain is built from TRBV3-1 (or the pseudogene TRBV3-2) and TRBJ2-5, with 13 bases matching TRBD2. The CDR3 covers 15 residues. V shed 4 bases, J shed 2 bases, and the junction held 1 base outside the gene matches. The V gene's germline CDR1 is LGHDT and CDR2 YNNKEL (reference sequence).

The genes are TRBV5-1 and TRBJ2-5; tentative D call: TRBD2 (5 bases). The CDR3 runs to 15 residues. Trimming left V 2 bases short and J 5 bases short, with 16 bases between. CDR1 SGHRS and CDR2 YFSETQ come from the germline V gene. CDR3 residues: CASSLLGFARETQYF. The CDR3 DNA is TGCGCCAGCAGCTTACTAGGGTTTGCGCGGGAGACCCAGTACTTC.

V and J are TRBV19 and TRBJ2-7; 7 bases align to TRBD1. After removal of 1 base from V and 6 bases from J, the junction contained 3 bases not matched to a gene. This CDR3 contains 13 residues. CDR1 is LNHDA and CDR2 is SQIVND in the germline V gene (reference sequence). CDR3 in DNA: TGTGCCAGTAGTATAGCCCGACAGGGCGAGCAGTACTTC. It specifies CASSIARQGEQYF.

This sequence joins TRBV7-8 and TRBJ2-7; 8 bases match TRBD2. With V trimmed by 3 bases and J by 1 base, 5 bases remained unmatched. The CDR3 consists of 15 residues. Germline V gene sequence: CDR1 SGHVS, CDR2 FQNEAQ. The CDR3 region is CASSFGTSLSYEQYF. CDR3 DNA: TGTGCCAGCAGCTTTGGGACTAGTCTATCCTACGAGCAGTACTTC.

The rearrangement links TRBV30 to TRBJ1-2, with 8 bases fitting TRBD1. CDR1 and CDR2 from the germline V gene are GTSNPN and SVGIG (reference sequence). CDR3 length: 15 amino acids. V lost 0 bases to trimming and J lost 7 bases; unmatched junction nucleotides: 10. The DNA of the CDR3 is TGTGCCTGGAGTGTATTAGGACAGGGTCTGTCTGGCTACACCTTC. Residues: CAWSVLGQGLSGYTF.

The chain joins TRBV7-3 to TRBJ2-6, with D perhaps TRBD1 (6 bases). Per germline, CDR1 SGHTA and CDR2 FQGTGA. CDR3 length equals 18 residues. V gave up 2 bases and J gave up 0 bases, with 14 bases separating them. CDR3 DNA sequence: TGTGCCAGCAGCTTACAGGGGCCCGCGCACTCTGGGGCCAACGTCCTGACTTTC. It yields the protein CASSLQGPAHSGANVLTF.

This chain's CDR3 is CASSRQIYNSPLHF. For the CDR3, the DNA is TGTGCCAGCAGCCGACAGATTTATAATTCACCCCTCCACTTT. The V gene is TRBV3-1 (or the pseudogene TRBV3-2), the J gene TRBJ1-6; D possibly corresponds to TRBD1 (5 bases). Trimming took off 4 bases at V and 4 bases at J, with 8 bases between the two ends. The CDR3 is made up of 14 amino acids. Germline loops: CDR1 LGHDT, CDR2 YNNKEL (reference sequence).

The chain links TRBV18 to TRBJ2-3; D possibly corresponds to TRBD2 (5 bases). CDR1 KGHSH and CDR2 LQKENI come from the germline V gene. This CDR3 spans 13 amino acids. V was trimmed by 5 bases and J by 2 bases, leaving 8 bases between them. CDR3 loop: CASSSTTTDTQYF. CDR3 nucleotides: TGTGCCAGCTCATCGACTACCACAGATACGCAGTATTTT.

The chain has TRBV27 and TRBJ2-5, with D tentatively TRBD1 (6 bases). CDR3 length: 13 residues. Germline V gene data show CDR1 as MNHEY and CDR2 as SMNVEV (reference sequence). V was pared by 3 bases and J by 5 bases, with 10 bases between. For the CDR3, the DNA is TGTGCCAGCAGTTTCACAGGGCTTGAGACCCAGTACTTC. Translating gives CASSFTGLETQYF.

The chain combines TRBV6-5 with TRBJ1-4; D gene ambiguous. Germline V gives CDR1 MNHEY, CDR2 SVGAGI. Trimming removed 2 bases from V and 14 bases from J, with 15 bases in between. This CDR3 region has 13 residues. CDR3 coding DNA: TGTGCCAGCAGTTACAGCCCCCTCGCCGGTCTGTTTTTT. This codes for CASSYSPLAGLFF.

V and J are TRBV10-3 and TRBJ1-5, with a weak D call TRBD1 (5 bases). The germline V gene encodes CDR1 ENHRY and CDR2 SYGVKD. The V end was cut by 2 bases, the J end by 0 bases, with 5 bases between. The CDR3 extends over 14 amino acids. The CDR3 here is CAISEQGSNQPQHF. The CDR3 DNA reads TGTGCCATCAGTGAGCAGGGTAGCAATCAGCCCCAGCATTTT.

The chain carries TRBV6-5 and TRBJ1-1; 7 positions match TRBD1. The germline V gene encodes CDR1 MNHEY and CDR2 SVGAGI. The CDR3 length is 15 residues. The ends lost 0 bases at V and 5 bases at J; junction bases unmatched: 6. CDR3 nucleotides: TGTGCCAGCAGTTACTCGTCAGGGGGAGGAACTGAAGCTTTCTTT. It is translated as CASSYSSGGGTEAFF.

V usage is TRBV7-9 and J usage is TRBJ2-3; TRBD2 agrees at 8 bases. Germline trimming cut 5 bases from V and 0 bases from J; bases unmatched to any gene: 13. The CDR3 length is 18 residues. The germline CDR1 and CDR2 sequences are SEHNR and FQNEAQ (reference sequence). The CDR3 region is CASSRRQRGTSSTDTQYF. The CDR3 bases are TGTGCCAGCAGCCGCCGCCAGCGGGGGACTTCTAGCACAGATACGCAGTATTTT. Variable domain in full (rest from reference TRBV7-9 and TRBJ2-3): DTGVSQNPRHKITKRGQNVTFRCDPISEHNRLYWYRQTLGQGPEFLTYFQNEAQLEKSRLLSDRFSAERPKGSFSTLEIQRTEQGDSAMYLCASSRRQRGTSSTDTQYFGPGTRLTVL.